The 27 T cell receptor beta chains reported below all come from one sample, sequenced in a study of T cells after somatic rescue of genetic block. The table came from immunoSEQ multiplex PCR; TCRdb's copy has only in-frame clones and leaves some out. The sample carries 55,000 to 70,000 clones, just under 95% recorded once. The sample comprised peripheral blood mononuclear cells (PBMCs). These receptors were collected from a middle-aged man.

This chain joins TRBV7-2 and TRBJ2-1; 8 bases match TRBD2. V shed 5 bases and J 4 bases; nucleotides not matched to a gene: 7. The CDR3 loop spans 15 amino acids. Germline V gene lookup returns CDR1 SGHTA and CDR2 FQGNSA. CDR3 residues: CASSIFAGGYNEQFF. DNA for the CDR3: TGTGCCAGCAGCATCTTCGCGGGAGGATACAATGAGCAGTTCTTC.

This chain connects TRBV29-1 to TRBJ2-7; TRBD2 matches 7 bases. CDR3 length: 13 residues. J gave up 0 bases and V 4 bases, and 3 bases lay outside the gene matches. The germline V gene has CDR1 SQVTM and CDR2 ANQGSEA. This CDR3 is CSVVGGSSYEQYF. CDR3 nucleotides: TGCAGCGTTGTGGGCGGGAGCTCCTACGAGCAGTACTTC.

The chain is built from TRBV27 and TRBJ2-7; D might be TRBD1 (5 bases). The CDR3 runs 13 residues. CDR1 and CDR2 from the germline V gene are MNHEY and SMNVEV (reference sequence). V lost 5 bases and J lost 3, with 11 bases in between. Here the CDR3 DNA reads TGTGCCAGCAGTAGGGGTGGCTACTACGAGCAGTACTTC. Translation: CASSRGGYYEQYF.

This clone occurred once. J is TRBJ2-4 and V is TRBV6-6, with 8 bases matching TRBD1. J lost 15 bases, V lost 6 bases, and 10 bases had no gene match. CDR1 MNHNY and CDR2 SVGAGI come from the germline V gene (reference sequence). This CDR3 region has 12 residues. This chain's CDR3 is CASSHDRGGLYF. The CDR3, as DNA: TGTGCCAGCAGCCATGACAGGGGAGGCTTGTACTTC.

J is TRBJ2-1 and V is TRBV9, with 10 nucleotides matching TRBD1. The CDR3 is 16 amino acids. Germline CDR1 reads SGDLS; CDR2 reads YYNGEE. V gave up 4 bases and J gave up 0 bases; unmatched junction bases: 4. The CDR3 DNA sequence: TGTGCCAGCAGCCCTGGGACAGGGGTCTCCTACAATGAGCAGTTCTTC. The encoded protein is CASSPGTGVSYNEQFF. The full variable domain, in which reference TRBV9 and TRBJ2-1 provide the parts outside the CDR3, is DSGVTQTPKHLITATGQRVTLRCSPRSGDLSVYWYQQSLDQGLQFLIQYYNGEERAKGNILERFSAQQFPDLHSELNLSSLELGDSALYFCASSPGTGVSYNEQFFGPGTRLTVL.

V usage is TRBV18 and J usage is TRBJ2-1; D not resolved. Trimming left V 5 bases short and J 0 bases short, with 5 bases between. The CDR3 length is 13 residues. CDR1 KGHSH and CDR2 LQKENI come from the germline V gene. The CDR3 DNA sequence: TGTGCCAGCTCAGGATCCTCCTACAATGAGCAGTTCTTC. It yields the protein CASSGSSYNEQFF.

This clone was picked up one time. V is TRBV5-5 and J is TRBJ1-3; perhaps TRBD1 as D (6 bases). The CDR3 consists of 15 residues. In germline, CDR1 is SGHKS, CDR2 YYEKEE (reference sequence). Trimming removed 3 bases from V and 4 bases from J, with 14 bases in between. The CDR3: CASSSIPGAGNTIYF. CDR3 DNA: TGTGCCAGCAGCTCCATTCCAGGGGCCGGAAACACCATATATTTT.

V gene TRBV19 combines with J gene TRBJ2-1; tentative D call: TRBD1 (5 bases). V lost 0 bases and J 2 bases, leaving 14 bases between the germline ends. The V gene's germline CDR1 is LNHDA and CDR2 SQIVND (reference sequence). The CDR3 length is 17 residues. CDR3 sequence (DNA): TGTGCCAGTAGTATAGACCAAAGTACAGGAACCTACAATGAGCAGTTCTTC. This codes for CASSIDQSTGTYNEQFF. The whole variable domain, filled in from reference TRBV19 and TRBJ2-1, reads DGGITQSPKYLFRKEGQNVTLSCEQNLNHDAMYWYRQDPGQGLRLIYYSQIVNDFQKGDIAEGYSVSREKKESFPLTVTSAQKNPTAFYLCASSIDQSTGTYNEQFFGPGTRLTVL.

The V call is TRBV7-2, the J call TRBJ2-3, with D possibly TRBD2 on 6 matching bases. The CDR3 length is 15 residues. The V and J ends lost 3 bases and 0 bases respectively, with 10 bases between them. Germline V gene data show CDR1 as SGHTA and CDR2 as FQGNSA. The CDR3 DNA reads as TGTGCCAGCAGCTTTAGCGGCCCTAGCACAGATACGCAGTATTTT. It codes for CASSFSGPSTDTQYF.

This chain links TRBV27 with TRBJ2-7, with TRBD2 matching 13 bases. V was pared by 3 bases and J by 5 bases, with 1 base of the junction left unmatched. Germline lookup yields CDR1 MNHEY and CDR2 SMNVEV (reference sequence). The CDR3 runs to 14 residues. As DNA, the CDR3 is TGTGCCAGCAGTTTCGGACTAGCGGGAGACGAGCAGTACTTC. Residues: CASSFGLAGDEQYF.

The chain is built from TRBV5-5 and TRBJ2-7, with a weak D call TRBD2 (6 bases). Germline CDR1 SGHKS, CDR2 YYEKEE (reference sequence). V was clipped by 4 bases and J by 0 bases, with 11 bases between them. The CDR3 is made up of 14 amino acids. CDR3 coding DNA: TGTGCCAGCAGCCCCCGGGAGTACTCCTACGAGCAGTACTTC. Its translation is CASSPREYSYEQYF. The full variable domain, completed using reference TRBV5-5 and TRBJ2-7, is DAGVTQSPTHLIKTRGQQVTLRCSPISGHKSVSWYQQVLGQGPQFIFQYYEKEERGRGNFPDRFSARQFPNYSSELNVNALLLGDSALYLCASSPREYSYEQYFGPGTRLTVT.

The CDR3 is CASSLDRWGLGTGELFF. CDR3 DNA: TGTGCCAGCAGTTTAGACCGCTGGGGTCTTGGCACCGGGGAGCTGTTTTTT. The chain links TRBV28 to TRBJ2-2; no clear D gene. Trimming stripped 2 bases from V and 4 bases from J, with 17 bases between. Germline CDR1 is MDHEN and CDR2 is SYDVKM. CDR3 size: 17 residues. Full variable domain (remainder filled in from reference TRBV28 and TRBJ2-2): DVKVTQSSRYLVKRTGEKVFLECVQDMDHENMFWYRQDPGLGLRLIYFSYDVKMKEKGDIPEGYSVSREKKERFSLILESASTNQTSMYLCASSLDRWGLGTGELFFGEGSRLTVL.

The CDR3 nucleotides are TGTGCCAGCAGCTTCGATAGGGGATCCGAGCAGTACTTC. As protein: CASSFDRGSEQYF. The J gene is TRBJ2-7, the V gene TRBV7-2, with a possible D match to TRBD1 (5 bases). CDR1 SGHTA and CDR2 FQGNSA come from the germline V gene. Trimming removed 3 bases at V and 6 bases at J, with 12 bases between. This CDR3 contains 13 residues.

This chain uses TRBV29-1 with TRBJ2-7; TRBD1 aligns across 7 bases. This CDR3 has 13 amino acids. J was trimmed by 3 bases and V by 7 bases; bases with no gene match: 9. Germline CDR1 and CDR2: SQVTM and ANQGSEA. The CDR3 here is CSAYQGGGYEQYF. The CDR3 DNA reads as TGCAGCGCTTATCAAGGGGGCGGCTACGAGCAGTACTTC.

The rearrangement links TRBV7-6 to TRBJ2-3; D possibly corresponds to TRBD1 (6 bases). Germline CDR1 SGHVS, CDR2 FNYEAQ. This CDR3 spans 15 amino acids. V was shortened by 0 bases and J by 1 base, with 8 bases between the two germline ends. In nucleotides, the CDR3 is TGTGCCAGCAGCTTAGCCAGGGGAGGCACAGATACGCAGTATTTT. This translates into CASSLARGGTDTQYF.

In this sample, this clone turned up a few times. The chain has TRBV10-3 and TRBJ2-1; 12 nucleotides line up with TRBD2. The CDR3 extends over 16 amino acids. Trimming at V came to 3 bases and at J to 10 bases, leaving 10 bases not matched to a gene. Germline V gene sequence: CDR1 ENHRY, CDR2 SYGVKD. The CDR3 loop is CAISDGRLAGVKEQFF. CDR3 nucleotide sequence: TGTGCCATCAGTGATGGTAGACTAGCGGGAGTTAAAGAGCAGTTCTTC.

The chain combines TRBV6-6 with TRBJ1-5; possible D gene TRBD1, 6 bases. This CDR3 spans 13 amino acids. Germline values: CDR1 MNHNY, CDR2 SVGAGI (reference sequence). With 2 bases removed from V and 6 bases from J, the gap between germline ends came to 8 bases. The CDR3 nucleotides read TGTGCCAGCAGTTACCAACAGGGTCAGCCCCAGCATTTT. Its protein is CASSYQQGQPQHF.

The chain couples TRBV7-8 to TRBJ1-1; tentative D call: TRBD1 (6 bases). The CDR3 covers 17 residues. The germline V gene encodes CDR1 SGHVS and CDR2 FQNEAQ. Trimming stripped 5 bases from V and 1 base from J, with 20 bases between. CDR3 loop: CASSPRGGRNPNTEAFF. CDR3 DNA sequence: TGTGCCAGCAGCCCGAGGGGGGGGAGGAACCCGAACACTGAAGCTTTCTTT.

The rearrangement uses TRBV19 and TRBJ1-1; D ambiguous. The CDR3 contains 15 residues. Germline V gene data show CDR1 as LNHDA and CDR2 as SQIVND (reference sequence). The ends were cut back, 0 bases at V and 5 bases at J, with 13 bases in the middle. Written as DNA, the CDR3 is TGTGCCAGTAGTATAGATGGCAGGTCGGTAACTGAAGCTTTCTTT. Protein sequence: CASSIDGRSVTEAFF.

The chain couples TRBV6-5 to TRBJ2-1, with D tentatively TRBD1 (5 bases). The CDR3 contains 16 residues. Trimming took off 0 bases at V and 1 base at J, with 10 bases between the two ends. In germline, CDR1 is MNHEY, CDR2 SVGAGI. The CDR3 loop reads CASSYSTVFSYNEQFF. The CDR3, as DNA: TGTGCCAGCAGTTACTCGACAGTATTTTCCTACAATGAGCAGTTCTTC.

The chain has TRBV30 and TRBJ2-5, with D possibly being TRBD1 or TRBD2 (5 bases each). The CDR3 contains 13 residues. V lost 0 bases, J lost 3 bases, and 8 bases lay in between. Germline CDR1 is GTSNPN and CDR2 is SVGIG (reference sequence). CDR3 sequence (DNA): TGTGCCTGGAGTGTACGAGGGGAAGAGACCCAGTACTTC. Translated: CAWSVRGEETQYF.

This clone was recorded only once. This chain's CDR3 is CASSSQTGYNEQFF. The DNA of the CDR3 is TGCGCCAGCAGCTCTCAGACGGGTTACAATGAGCAGTTCTTC. V gene TRBV5-1 combines with J gene TRBJ2-1; D uncertain. The V gene lost 3 bases and the J gene lost 4 bases, with 11 bases spanning the gap. CDR1 is SGHRS, CDR2 YFSETQ, per germline. The CDR3 loop spans 14 amino acids.

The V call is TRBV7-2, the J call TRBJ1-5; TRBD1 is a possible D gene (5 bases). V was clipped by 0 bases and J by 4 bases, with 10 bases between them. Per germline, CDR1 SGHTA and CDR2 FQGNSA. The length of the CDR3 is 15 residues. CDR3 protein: CASSLAGQGNQPQHF. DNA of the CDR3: TGTGCCAGCAGCTTAGCGGGGCAGGGAAATCAGCCCCAGCATTTT. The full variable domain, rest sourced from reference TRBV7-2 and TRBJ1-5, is GAGVSQSPSNKVTEKGKDVELRCDPISGHTALYWYRQSLGQGLEFLIYFQGNSAPDKSGLPSDRFSAERTGGSVSTLTIQRTQQEDSAVYLCASSLAGQGNQPQHFGDGTRLSIL.

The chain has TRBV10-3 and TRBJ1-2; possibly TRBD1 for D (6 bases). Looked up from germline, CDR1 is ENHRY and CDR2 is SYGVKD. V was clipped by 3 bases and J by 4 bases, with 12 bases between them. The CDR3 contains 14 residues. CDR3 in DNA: TGTGCCATCAGTGAACAGGGAGGTAGCTATGGCTACACCTTC. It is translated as CAISEQGGSYGYTF.

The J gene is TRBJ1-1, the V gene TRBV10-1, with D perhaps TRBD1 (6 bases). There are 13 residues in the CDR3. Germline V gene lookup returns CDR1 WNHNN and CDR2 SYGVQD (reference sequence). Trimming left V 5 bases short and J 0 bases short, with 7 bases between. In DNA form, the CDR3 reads TGCGCCAGCAGTCCAGGGGTGAACACTGAAGCTTTCTTT. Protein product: CASSPGVNTEAFF.

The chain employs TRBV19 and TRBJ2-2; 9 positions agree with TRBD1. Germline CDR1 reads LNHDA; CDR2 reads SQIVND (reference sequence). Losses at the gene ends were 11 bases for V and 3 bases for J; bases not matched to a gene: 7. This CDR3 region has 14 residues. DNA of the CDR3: TGTGCCGGTCACAGGGGGCGGGACACCGGGGAGCTGTTTTTT. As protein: CAGHRGRDTGELFF.

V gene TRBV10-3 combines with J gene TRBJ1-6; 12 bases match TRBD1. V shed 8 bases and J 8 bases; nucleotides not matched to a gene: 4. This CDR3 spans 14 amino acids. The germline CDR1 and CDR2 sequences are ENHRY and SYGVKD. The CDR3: CAIGTGGVDSPLHF. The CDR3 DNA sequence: TGTGCCATCGGGACAGGGGGCGTAGATTCACCCCTCCACTTT.